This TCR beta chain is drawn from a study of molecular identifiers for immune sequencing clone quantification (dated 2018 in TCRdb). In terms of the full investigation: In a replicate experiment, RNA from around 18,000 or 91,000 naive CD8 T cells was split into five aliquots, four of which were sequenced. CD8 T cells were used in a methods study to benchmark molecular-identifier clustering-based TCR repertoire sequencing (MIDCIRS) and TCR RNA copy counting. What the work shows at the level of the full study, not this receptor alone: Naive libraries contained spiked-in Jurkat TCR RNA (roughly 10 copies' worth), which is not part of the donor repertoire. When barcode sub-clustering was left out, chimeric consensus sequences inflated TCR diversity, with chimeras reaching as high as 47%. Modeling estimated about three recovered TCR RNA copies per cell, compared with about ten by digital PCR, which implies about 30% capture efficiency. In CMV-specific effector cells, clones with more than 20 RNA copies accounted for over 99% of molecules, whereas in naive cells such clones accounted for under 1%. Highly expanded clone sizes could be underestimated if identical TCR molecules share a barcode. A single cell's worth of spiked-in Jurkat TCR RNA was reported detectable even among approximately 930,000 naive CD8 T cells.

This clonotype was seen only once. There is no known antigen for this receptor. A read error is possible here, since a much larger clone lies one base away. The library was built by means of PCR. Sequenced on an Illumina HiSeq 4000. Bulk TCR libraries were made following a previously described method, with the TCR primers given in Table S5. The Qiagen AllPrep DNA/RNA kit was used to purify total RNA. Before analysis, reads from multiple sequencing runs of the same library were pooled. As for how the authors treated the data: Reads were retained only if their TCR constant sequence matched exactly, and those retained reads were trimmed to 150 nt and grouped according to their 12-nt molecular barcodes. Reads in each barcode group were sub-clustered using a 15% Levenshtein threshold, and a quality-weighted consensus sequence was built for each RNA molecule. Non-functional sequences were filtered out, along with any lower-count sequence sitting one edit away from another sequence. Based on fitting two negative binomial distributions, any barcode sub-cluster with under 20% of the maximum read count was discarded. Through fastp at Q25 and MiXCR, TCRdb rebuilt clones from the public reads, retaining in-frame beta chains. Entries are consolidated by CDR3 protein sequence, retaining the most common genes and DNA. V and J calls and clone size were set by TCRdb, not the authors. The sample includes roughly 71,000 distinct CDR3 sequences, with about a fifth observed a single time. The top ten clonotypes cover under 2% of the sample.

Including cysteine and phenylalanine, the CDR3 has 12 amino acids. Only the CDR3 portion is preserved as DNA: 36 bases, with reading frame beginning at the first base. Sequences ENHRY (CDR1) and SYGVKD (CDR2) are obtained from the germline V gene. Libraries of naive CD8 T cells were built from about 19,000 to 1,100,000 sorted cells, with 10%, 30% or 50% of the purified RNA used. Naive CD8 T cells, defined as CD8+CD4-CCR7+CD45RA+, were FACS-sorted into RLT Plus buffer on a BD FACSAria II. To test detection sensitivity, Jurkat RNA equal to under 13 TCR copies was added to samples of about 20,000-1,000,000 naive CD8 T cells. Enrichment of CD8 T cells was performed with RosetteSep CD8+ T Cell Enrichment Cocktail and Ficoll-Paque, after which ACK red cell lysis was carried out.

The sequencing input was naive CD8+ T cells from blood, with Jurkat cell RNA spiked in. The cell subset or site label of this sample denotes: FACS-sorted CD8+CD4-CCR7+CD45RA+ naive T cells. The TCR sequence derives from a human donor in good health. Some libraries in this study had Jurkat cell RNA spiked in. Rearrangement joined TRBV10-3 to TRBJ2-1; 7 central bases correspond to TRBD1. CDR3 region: CDISESGGEQFF. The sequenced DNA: TGTGACATCAGTGAGTCAGGGGGAGAGCAGTTCTTC.